This T cell receptor (beta chain) derives from a study of spatial heterogeneity in lung cancer. The CDR3 is 15 residues long. CDR1 is SNHLY and CDR2 is FYNNEI in the germline V gene. Trimming took 6 bases from V and 4 from J, leaving 16 bases between them. MiXCR was run by TCRdb on the 5' RACE reads, yielding one entry per CDR3 protein. The data show some 15,000 distinct CDR3 sequences, with approximately 7.5% seen just once and about 30% held by the top ten. As to time point: sample taken at primary tumor resection. Unsorted samples of tumor, nontumor lung or frozen PBMC had their whole RNA sequenced.

The receptor's source is a female donor with early-stage non-small cell lung cancer. The specimen comprised PBMCs, sampled at surgery. The J gene is TRBJ1-5, the V gene TRBV2, with a tentative D call TRBD1 (6 bases). CDR3 DNA sequence: TGTGCCAGCAGCCCCGAGGGGGGTACTAATCAGCCCCAGCATTTT. Protein product: CASSPEGGTNQPQHF.